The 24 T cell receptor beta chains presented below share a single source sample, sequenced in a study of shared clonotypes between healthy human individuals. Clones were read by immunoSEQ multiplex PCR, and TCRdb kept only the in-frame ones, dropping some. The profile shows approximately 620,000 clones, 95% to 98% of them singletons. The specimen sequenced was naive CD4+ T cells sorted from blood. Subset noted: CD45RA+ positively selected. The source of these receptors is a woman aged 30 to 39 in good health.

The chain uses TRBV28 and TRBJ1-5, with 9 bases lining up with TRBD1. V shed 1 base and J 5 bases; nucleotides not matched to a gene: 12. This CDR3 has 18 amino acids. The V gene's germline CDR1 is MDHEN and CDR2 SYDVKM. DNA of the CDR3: TGTGCCAGCAGTTTATTACAGGGGGCCTCCTCGATATATCAGCCCCAGCATTTT. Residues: CASSLLQGASSIYQPQHF.

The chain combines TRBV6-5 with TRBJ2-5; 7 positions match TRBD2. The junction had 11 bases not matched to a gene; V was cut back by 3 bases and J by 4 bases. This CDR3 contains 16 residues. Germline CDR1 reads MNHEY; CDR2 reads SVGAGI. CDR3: CASSYHRGGRSETQYF. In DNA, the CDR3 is TGTGCCAGCAGTTATCACCGCGGCGGGAGATCAGAGACCCAGTACTTC.

This CDR3 is CASSYAGGLDQPQHF. The CDR3, as DNA: TGTGCCAGCAGTTACGCAGGAGGACTCGATCAGCCCCAGCATTTT. V is TRBV6-6 and J is TRBJ1-5; unclear D gene. With 2 bases removed from V and 5 bases from J, the gap between germline ends came to 13 bases. From germline, CDR1 is MNHNY and CDR2 SVGAGI (reference sequence). The CDR3 contains 15 residues.

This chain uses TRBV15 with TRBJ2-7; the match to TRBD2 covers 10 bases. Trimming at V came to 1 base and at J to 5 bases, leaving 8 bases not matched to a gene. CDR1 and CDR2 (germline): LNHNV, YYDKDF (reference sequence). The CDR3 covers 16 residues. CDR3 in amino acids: CATSRAGLAGVNEQYF. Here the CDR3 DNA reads TGTGCCACCAGCAGAGCCGGCCTAGCGGGAGTGAACGAGCAGTACTTC.

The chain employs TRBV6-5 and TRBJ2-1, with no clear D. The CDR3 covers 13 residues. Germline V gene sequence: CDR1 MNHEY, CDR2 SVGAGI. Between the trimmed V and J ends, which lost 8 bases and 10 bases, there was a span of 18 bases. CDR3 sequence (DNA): TGTGCCAGCTCCAAATTGGCTAGTTGGGAGCAGTTCTTC. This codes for CASSKLASWEQFF.

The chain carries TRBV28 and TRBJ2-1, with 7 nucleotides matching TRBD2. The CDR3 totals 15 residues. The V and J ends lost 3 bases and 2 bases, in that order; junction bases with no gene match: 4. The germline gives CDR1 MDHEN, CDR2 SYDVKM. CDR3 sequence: CASSFGGTTYNEQFF. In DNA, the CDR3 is TGTGCCAGCAGTTTTGGCGGGACTACCTACAATGAGCAGTTCTTC. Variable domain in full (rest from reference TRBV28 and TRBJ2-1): DVKVTQSSRYLVKRTGEKVFLECVQDMDHENMFWYRQDPGLGLRLIYFSYDVKMKEKGDIPEGYSVSREKKERFSLILESASTNQTSMYLCASSFGGTTYNEQFFGPGTRLTVL.

The chain's CDR3 is CASSSRRETQYF. The CDR3 bases are TGTGCCAGCAGCTCAAGACGGGAGACCCAGTACTTC. The chain recombines TRBV7-2 with TRBJ2-5, with D unresolved. V shed 4 bases and J shed 5 bases, with 8 bases lying between them. Looked up from germline, CDR1 is SGHTA and CDR2 is FQGNSA. The length of the CDR3 is 12 residues.

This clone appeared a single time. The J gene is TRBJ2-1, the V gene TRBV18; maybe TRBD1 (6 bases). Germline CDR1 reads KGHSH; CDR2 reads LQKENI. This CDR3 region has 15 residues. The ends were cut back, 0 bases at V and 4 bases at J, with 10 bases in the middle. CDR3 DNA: TGTGCCAGCTCACCACCAGGGGGTGGGTACAATGAGCAGTTCTTC. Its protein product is CASSPPGGGYNEQFF.

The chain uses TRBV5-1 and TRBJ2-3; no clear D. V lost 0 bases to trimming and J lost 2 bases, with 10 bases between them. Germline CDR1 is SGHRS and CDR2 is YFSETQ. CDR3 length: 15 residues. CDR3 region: CASSLGPRNTDTQYF. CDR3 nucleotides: TGCGCCAGCAGCTTGGGACCCAGAAACACAGATACGCAGTATTTT.

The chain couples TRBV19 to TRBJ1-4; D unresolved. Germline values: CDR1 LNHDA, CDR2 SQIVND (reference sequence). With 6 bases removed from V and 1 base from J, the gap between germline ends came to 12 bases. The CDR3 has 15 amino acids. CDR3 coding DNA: TGTGCCAGTAGCCCAACGGCCGGAACTAATGAAAAACTGTTTTTT. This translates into CASSPTAGTNEKLFF.

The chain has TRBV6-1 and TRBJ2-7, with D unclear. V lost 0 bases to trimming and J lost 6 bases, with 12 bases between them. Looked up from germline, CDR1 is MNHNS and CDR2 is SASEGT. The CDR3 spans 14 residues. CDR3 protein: CASSEARRSGEQYF. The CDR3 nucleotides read TGTGCCAGCAGTGAAGCTCGCAGGTCTGGCGAGCAGTACTTC.

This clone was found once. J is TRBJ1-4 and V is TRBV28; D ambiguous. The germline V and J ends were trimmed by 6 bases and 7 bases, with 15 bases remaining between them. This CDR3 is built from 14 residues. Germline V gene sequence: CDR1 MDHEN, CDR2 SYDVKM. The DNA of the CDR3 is TGTGCCAGCAGGCCTACGGGGAGAGGTGAAAAACTGTTTTTT. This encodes CASRPTGRGEKLFF.

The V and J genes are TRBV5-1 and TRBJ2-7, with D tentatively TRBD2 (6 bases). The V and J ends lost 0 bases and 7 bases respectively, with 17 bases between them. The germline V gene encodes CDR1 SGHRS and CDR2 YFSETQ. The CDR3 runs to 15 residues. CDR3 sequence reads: CASSLDGSSALEQYF. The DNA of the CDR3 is TGCGCCAGCAGCTTGGACGGGAGTTCGGCACTTGAGCAGTACTTC.

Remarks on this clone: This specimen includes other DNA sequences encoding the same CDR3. The CDR3 region is CSVDRGNEQFF. CDR3 nucleotides: TGCAGCGTGGACAGGGGGAATGAGCAGTTCTTC. The chain recombines TRBV29-1 with TRBJ2-1; 10 bases line up with TRBD1. Germline CDR1 is SQVTM and CDR2 is ANQGSEA. The CDR3 runs 11 residues. Germline trimming cut 6 bases from V and 7 bases from J; bases unmatched to any gene: 0.

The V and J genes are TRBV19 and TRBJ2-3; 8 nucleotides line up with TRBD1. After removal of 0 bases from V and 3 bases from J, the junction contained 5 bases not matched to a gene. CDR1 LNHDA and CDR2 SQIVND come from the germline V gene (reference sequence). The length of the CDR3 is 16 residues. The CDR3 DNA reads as TGTGCCAGTAGTATAGACGGACAGGGTAGTACAGATACGCAGTATTTT. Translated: CASSIDGQGSTDTQYF.

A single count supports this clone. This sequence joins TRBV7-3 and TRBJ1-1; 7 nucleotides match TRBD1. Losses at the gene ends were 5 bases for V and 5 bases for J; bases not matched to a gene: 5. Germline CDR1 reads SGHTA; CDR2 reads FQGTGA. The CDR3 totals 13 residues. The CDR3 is CASSVSRGTEAFF. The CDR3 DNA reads TGTGCCAGCAGCGTTTCCAGGGGGACTGAAGCTTTCTTT.

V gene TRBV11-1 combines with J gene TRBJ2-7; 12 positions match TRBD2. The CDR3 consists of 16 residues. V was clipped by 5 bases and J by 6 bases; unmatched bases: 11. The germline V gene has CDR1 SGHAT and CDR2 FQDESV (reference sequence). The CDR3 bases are TGTGCCAGCAGCCAGAGGACTAGCGGGGCCTACTCCGAGCAGTACTTC. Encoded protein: CASSQRTSGAYSEQYF.

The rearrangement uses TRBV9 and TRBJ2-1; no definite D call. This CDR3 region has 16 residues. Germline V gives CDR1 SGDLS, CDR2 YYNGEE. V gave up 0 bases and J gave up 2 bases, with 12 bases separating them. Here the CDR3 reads CASSVEAYEAYNEQFF. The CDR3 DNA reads TGTGCCAGCAGCGTAGAAGCGTACGAGGCCTACAATGAGCAGTTCTTC.

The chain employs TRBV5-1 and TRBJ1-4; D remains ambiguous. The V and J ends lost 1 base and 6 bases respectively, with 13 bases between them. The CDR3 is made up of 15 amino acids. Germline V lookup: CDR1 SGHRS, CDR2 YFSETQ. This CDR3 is CASSLIGNSDEKLFF. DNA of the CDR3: TGCGCCAGCAGCTTGATCGGCAACTCAGATGAAAAACTGTTTTTT.

The CDR3 coding sequence is TGTGCCAGCAGCCCGGTTCGACAGGGAACTAATGAAAAACTGTTTTTT. Amino acids: CASSPVRQGTNEKLFF. The chain employs TRBV4-2 and TRBJ1-4; TRBD1 matches at 7 bases. Germline V gene data show CDR1 as LGHNA and CDR2 as YNFKEQ. V shed 4 bases, J shed 1 base, and the junction held 6 bases outside the gene matches. The CDR3 is made up of 16 amino acids.

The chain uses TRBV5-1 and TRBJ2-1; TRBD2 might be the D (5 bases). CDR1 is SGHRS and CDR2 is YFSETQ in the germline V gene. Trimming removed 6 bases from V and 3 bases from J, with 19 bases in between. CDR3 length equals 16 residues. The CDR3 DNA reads TGCGCCAGCAACCATTTGGGAGCTTCAGACTACAATGAGCAGTTCTTC. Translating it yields CASNHLGASDYNEQFF.

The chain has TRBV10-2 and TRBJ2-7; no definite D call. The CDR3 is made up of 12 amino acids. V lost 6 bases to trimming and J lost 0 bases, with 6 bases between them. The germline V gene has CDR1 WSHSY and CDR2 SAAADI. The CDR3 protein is CASSPDSYEQYF. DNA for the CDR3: TGCGCCAGCAGCCCGGACTCCTACGAGCAGTACTTC.

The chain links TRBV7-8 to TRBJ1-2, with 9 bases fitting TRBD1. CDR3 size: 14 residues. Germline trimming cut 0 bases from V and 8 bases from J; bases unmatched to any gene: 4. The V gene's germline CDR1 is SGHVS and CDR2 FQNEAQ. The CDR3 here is CASSLAEGTGGYTF. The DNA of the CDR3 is TGTGCCAGCAGCTTAGCGGAGGGGACAGGGGGCTACACCTTC. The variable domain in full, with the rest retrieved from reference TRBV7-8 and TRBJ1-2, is GAGVSQSPRYKVAKRGQDVALRCDPISGHVSLFWYQQALGQGPEFLTYFQNEAQLDKSGLPSDRFFAERPEGSVSTLKIQRTQQEDSAVYLCASSLAEGTGGYTFGSGTRLTVV.

For the CDR3, the DNA is TGTGCCAGCAGCATAGGACAGGGGGCTGGGGCCAACGTCCTGACTTTC. Amino acid sequence: CASSIGQGAGANVLTF. The chain combines TRBV11-3 with TRBJ2-6; 10 nucleotides match TRBD1. CDR1 and CDR2 from the germline V gene are SGHNT and YENEEA. The length of the CDR3 is 16 residues. V lost 5 bases, J lost 2 bases, and 3 bases stayed unmatched.